The next 27 T cell receptor beta chains were all read from a single sample in a study of T cells in Graves' hyperthyroidism and ophthalmopathy (dated by TCRdb to the late 2010s). Library generation was performed with multiplex PCR. For sequencing, an Illumina HiSeq 2000 was employed. The TCR beta CDR3 regions were amplified from RNA transcripts. A first-round RT-PCR of the TCR CDR3 used the HTBI primer set with the Qiagen OneStep RT-PCR kit. Using fastp at Q25 and MiXCR, TCRdb reprocessed the public reads and kept productive beta chains. Entries that share a CDR3 protein sequence are merged under the most common genes and DNA. The sample includes a few hundred thousand distinct CDR3 sequences, with roughly an eighth observed a single time. 5.3% of the sample rests with the top ten. Source material: blood. Every receptor here comes from a young woman with Graves' hyperthyroidism.

The sample holds many counts of this clonotype. V usage is TRBV3-1 and J usage is TRBJ2-1; 7 bases are shared with TRBD2. V was pared by 1 base and J by 9 bases, with 9 bases of the junction left unmatched. Germline lookup yields CDR1 LGHDT and CDR2 YNNKEL (reference sequence). The CDR3 is 15 amino acids. CDR3 nucleotides: TGTGCCAGCAGCCAAGTGTGGGGGGGGGACGTTGAGCAGTTCTTC. Amino acid sequence: CASSQVWGGDVEQFF.

This clonotype was detected many times. CDR3 sequence (DNA): TGTGCCAGCAGTTCCTCCGGGGGGCGAAATGAGCAGTACTTC. As protein: CASSSSGGRNEQYF. The chain uses TRBV7-9 and TRBJ2-7; perhaps TRBD2 as D (7 bases). CDR1 and CDR2 (germline): SEHNR, FQNEAQ (reference sequence). The V and J ends lost 6 bases and 7 bases respectively, with 19 bases between them. CDR3 length equals 14 residues. Full variable domain (outside the CDR3, taken from reference TRBV7-9 and TRBJ2-7): DTGVSQNPRHKITKRGQNVTFRCDPISEHNRLYWYRQTLGQGPEFLTYFQNEAQLEKSRLLSDRFSAERPKGSFSTLEIQRTEQGDSAMYLCASSSSGGRNEQYFGPGTRLTVT.

This clonotype came up a few times. CDR3 in DNA: TGTGCCAGCAGCCGGGGACTAGCGGGAGTCAATGAGCAGTTCTTC. The encoded protein is CASSRGLAGVNEQFF. J is TRBJ2-1 and V is TRBV7-3; TRBD2 aligns across 14 bases. CDR3 length: 15 amino acids. The V gene end was trimmed by 5 bases and the J gene end by 6 bases; junction bases not matched to a gene: 3. CDR1 and CDR2 from the germline V gene are SGHTA and FQGTGA.

This clonotype occurred many times. The CDR3 sequence: CAISDQGAVYEQYF. CDR3 in DNA: TGTGCCATCAGTGATCAGGGCGCGGTCTACGAGCAGTACTTC. The V gene is TRBV10-3, the J gene TRBJ2-7; D possibly corresponds to TRBD1 (5 bases). Germline loops: CDR1 ENHRY, CDR2 SYGVKD. The CDR3 has 14 amino acids. Trimming pared 3 bases from V and 3 bases from J, leaving 12 bases between.

This clonotype has ten or more counts. The chain employs TRBV3-1 and TRBJ1-1; 8 bases line up with TRBD1. Germline values: CDR1 LGHDT, CDR2 YNNKEL (reference sequence). J was trimmed by 8 bases and V by 2 bases; bases with no gene match: 4. This CDR3 contains 13 residues. The CDR3 DNA reads TGTGCCAGCAGCCAAAGGGACAGGAACGAAGCTTTCTTT. Its protein product is CASSQRDRNEAFF. Using reference TRBV3-1 and TRBJ1-1 for the parts outside the CDR3, the full variable domain is DTAVSQTPKYLVTQMGNDKSIKCEQNLGHDTMYWYKQDSKKFLKIMFSYNNKELIINETVPNRFSPKSPDKAHLNLHINSLELGDSAVYFCASSQRDRNEAFFGQGTRLTVV.

This clonotype was seen many times. The chain couples TRBV12-3 or TRBV12-4 to TRBJ2-5, with D possibly called TRBD1 or TRBD2 (5 bases each). The CDR3 contains 13 residues. Trimming took 7 bases from V and 4 from J, leaving 13 bases between them. The CDR3, as DNA: TGTGCCAGCATGGGGACGGCTCGAGAGACCCAGTACTTC. This sequence encodes CASMGTARETQYF.

Ten or more counts support this clonotype. This chain connects TRBV12-3 or TRBV12-4 to TRBJ2-7, with a possible D match to TRBD1 (6 bases). This CDR3 comprises 14 residues. Trimming pared 2 bases from V and 3 bases from J, leaving 11 bases between. The DNA for the CDR3 is TGTGCCAGCAGTTTACGGACAGTCGACTACGAGCAGTACTTC. This encodes CASSLRTVDYEQYF.

This clonotype has more than one count but fewer than ten. The genes are TRBV6-2 or TRBV6-3 and TRBJ2-1, with TRBD2 as a possible D gene (5 bases). This CDR3 region has 14 residues. Germline V gene sequence: CDR1 MNHEY, CDR2 SVGEGT. With 2 bases removed from V and 9 bases from J, the gap between germline ends came to 14 bases. The CDR3 DNA sequence: TGTGCCAGCAGTTACATTTTAGCGCCCGGTGAGCAGTTCTTC. This encodes CASSYILAPGEQFF.

In this sample, this clonotype turned up many times. V and J are TRBV12-3 or TRBV12-4 and TRBJ2-7, with 11 bases fitting TRBD1. There are 14 residues in the CDR3. With 5 bases clipped from V and 2 bases from J, the junction kept 2 bases outside the gene matches. CDR3: CASSGTGGTYEQYF. DNA for the CDR3: TGTGCCAGCAGTGGGACAGGGGGGACCTACGAGCAGTACTTC.

This clonotype was observed at least ten times. At one end the junction does not follow the germline gene, possibly because of a read error. The chain employs TRBV6-6 and TRBJ2-7, with D hard to call. Per germline, CDR1 MNHNY and CDR2 SVGAGI (reference sequence). The CDR3 runs 14 residues. The chain's CDR3 is CASGYSRLAYEQYF. The CDR3 nucleotides are TGTGCCAGCGGTTACTCGCGGCTAGCCTACGAGCAGTACTTC.

This clonotype has just a few counts. V gene TRBV6-5 combines with J gene TRBJ2-1; 9 nucleotides align to TRBD2. V trimming: 0 bases; J trimming: 7 bases; junction bases outside the gene matches: 7. This CDR3 is 16 amino acids long. CDR1 is MNHEY, CDR2 SVGAGI, per germline. In DNA form, the CDR3 reads TGTGCCAGCAGTTACTCGGTAGCGGGAGAAGGGAATGAGCAGTTCTTC. Protein sequence: CASSYSVAGEGNEQFF.

At least ten counts were recorded for this clonotype. V is TRBV28 and J is TRBJ2-7; 11 bases align to TRBD2. Germline V gives CDR1 MDHEN, CDR2 SYDVKM. The length of the CDR3 is 15 residues. The V and J ends lost 8 bases and 0 bases, in that order; junction bases with no gene match: 6. CDR3 coding DNA: TGTGCCAGCCTAGGGACTAGCGGTCTCTCCTACGAGCAGTACTTC. It specifies CASLGTSGLSYEQYF.

This clonotype was seen a handful of times. V usage is TRBV30 and J usage is TRBJ2-2; 14 positions match TRBD2. This CDR3 is built from 15 residues. Trimming at V came to 1 base and at J to 6 bases, leaving 1 base not matched to a gene. Germline V gene sequence: CDR1 GTSNPN, CDR2 SVGIG (reference sequence). This chain's CDR3 is CAWSEGLAGAGELFF. Here the CDR3 DNA reads TGTGCCTGGAGTGAGGGACTAGCGGGGGCCGGGGAGCTGTTTTTT.

Ten or more counts support this clonotype. The rearrangement joins TRBV28 to TRBJ2-1; 10 bases align to TRBD1. The CDR3 totals 14 residues. In germline, CDR1 is MDHEN, CDR2 SYDVKM. Trimming at V came to 3 bases and at J to 7 bases, leaving 3 bases not matched to a gene. As DNA, the CDR3 is TGTGCCAGCAGTTTGGGACAGGGGATAAATGAGCAGTTCTTC. It encodes CASSLGQGINEQFF.

This clonotype has a handful of counts. The chain uses TRBV10-3 and TRBJ1-1, with 8 bases matching TRBD1. After removal of 4 bases from V and 8 bases from J, the junction contained 6 bases not matched to a gene. Germline loops: CDR1 ENHRY, CDR2 SYGVKD. The CDR3 length is 13 residues. CDR3 amino acids: CAISGSGGLEAFF. CDR3 in DNA: TGTGCCATCAGTGGCTCAGGGGGCCTGGAAGCTTTCTTT.

This clonotype has a count of ten or more. An end of the junction does not agree with germline; a read error may underlie this. The CDR3 DNA sequence: TGTGCCAGCAGCTTGGAAGGGGGCACAGATACGCAGTATTTT. Amino acid sequence: CASSLEGGTDTQYF. The genes are TRBV5-1 and TRBJ2-3, with D possibly TRBD1 on 5 matching bases. The CDR3 length is 14 residues. Germline CDR1 is SGHRS and CDR2 is YFSETQ. The full variable domain, in which reference TRBV5-1 and TRBJ2-3 provide the parts outside the CDR3, is KAGVTQTPRYLIKTRGQQVTLSCSPISGHRSVSWYQQTPGQGLQFLFEYFSETQRNKGNFPGRFSGRQFSNSRSEMNVSTLELGDSALYLCASSLEGGTDTQYFGPGTRLTVL.

This clonotype was counted many times. V and J are TRBV11-3 and TRBJ2-5; D unclear. In germline, CDR1 is SGHNT, CDR2 YENEEA. The CDR3 has 15 residues. V was pared by 5 bases and J by 1 base, with 14 bases between. CDR3 region: CASSPSVSSQETQYF. DNA for the CDR3: TGTGCCAGCAGCCCGAGCGTAAGCAGCCAAGAGACCCAGTACTTC.

Comments on this clonotype: A much larger clone lies one base from this, so it may be a read error. The gene calls are TRBV28 and TRBJ1-6; D is ambiguous. V was pared by 6 bases and J by 4 bases, with 19 bases between. The CDR3 runs to 17 residues. Germline assignment: CDR1 MDHEN and CDR2 SYDVKM. DNA for the CDR3: TGTGCCAGCAGCACCCTCAAGAGGGCCACTTATAATTCACCCCTCCACTTT. Amino acids: CASSTLKRATYNSPLHF.

Many counts were recorded for this clonotype. The chain is built from TRBV27 and TRBJ1-1; 7 bases map to TRBD1. The CDR3 runs 14 residues. The V and J ends lost 6 bases and 6 bases, in that order; junction bases with no gene match: 10. CDR1 and CDR2 from the germline V gene are MNHEY and SMNVEV (reference sequence). The CDR3 sequence: CASRDSGQRAEAFF. The CDR3 bases are TGTGCCAGCAGAGATTCGGGACAGCGAGCTGAAGCTTTCTTT.

Of note for this clonotype: A much larger clone differs by one base, so this may be a read error. The CDR3 does not close with the conserved phenylalanine or tryptophan, likely indicating a read error. The CDR3 nucleotides are TGTGCCAGCAGTGAGGCAGGGCACGAGCAGTACCTC. It is translated as CASSEAGHEQYL. J is TRBJ2-7 and V is TRBV6-1, with D possibly being TRBD1 (5 bases). The CDR3 runs 12 residues. CDR1 and CDR2 (germline): MNHNS, SASEGT. Trimming cost V 3 bases and J 5 bases, with 8 bases left between them.

The gene calls are TRBV19 and TRBJ2-1; D call uncertain. The V and J ends lost 5 bases and 0 bases respectively, with 14 bases between them. The CDR3 length is 16 residues. The germline V gene has CDR1 LNHDA and CDR2 SQIVND (reference sequence). The CDR3 DNA reads TGTGCCAGTAGTTCACAACAGCGCCGCTCCTACAATGAGCAGTTCTTC. This encodes CASSSQQRRSYNEQFF.

The rearrangement joins TRBV6-1 to TRBJ2-5; D is unclear. Germline V gives CDR1 MNHNS, CDR2 SASEGT. Trimming cost V 10 bases and J 1 base, with 13 bases left between them. This CDR3 is 13 amino acids long. The CDR3 DNA follows: TGTGCCACCCCCCCCCCCCCCCAAGAGACCCAGTACTTC. Protein product: CATPPPPQETQYF.

Turning to this clonotype: This may stem from a read error, because a much larger clone lies one nucleotide away. This chain links TRBV11-2 with TRBJ2-1; the match to TRBD2 covers 10 bases. CDR3 length: 17 residues. The germline V gene has CDR1 SGHAT and CDR2 FQNNGV. Germline trimming cut 5 bases from V and 3 bases from J; bases unmatched to any gene: 10. CDR3 protein: CASSHTARTSGYNEQFF. As DNA, the CDR3 is TGTGCCAGCAGCCATACAGCCAGGACTAGCGGCTACAATGAGCAGTTCTTC. Combining the CDR3 with reference TRBV11-2 and TRBJ2-1 gives the whole variable domain EAGVAQSPRYKIIEKRQSVAFWCNPISGHATLYWYQQILGQGPKLLIQFQNNGVVDDSQLPKDRFSAERLKGVDSTLKIQPAKLEDSAVYLCASSHTARTSGYNEQFFGPGTRLTVL.

The genes are TRBV14 and TRBJ1-4; possibly TRBD1 for D (6 bases). Germline V lookup: CDR1 SGHDN, CDR2 FVKESK. The V end lost 1 base, the J end lost 8 bases, and 14 bases lay between the germline ends. The CDR3 totals 15 residues. The CDR3 sequence is CASSQGAGEREKLFF. The CDR3 bases are TGTGCCAGCAGCCAAGGTGCAGGGGAGAGAGAAAAACTGTTTTTT.

This clonotype was seen more than once but under ten times. The V and J genes are TRBV6-2 or TRBV6-3 and TRBJ2-5; maybe TRBD1 (5 bases). Germline V lookup: CDR1 MNHEY, CDR2 SVGEGT. This CDR3 has 14 amino acids. The V and J ends lost 2 bases and 4 bases respectively, with 11 bases between them. The CDR3 nucleotides read TGTGCCAGCAGTTACCCCCGACAGAGAGAGACCCAGTACTTC. This codes for CASSYPRQRETQYF.

The chain links TRBV28 to TRBJ2-1, with D hard to call. The tail of the sequence fits TRBJ2-7 better, so the J call may be wrong. CDR3 length equals 15 residues. Germline CDR1 is MDHEN and CDR2 is SYDVKM. CDR3 residues: CASSPSAVSYNEQYF. DNA for the CDR3: TGTGCCAGCAGCCCCTCTGCGGTGTCCTACAATGAGCAGTACTTC.

This clonotype has more than one count but fewer than ten. This chain uses TRBV20-1 with TRBJ1-1; D ambiguous. Germline CDR1 and CDR2: DFQATT and SNEGSKA (reference sequence). V lost 2 bases to trimming and J lost 5 bases, with 6 bases between them. This CDR3 is built from 11 residues. The CDR3 DNA reads TGCAGTGCTAGAATCGGGACTGAAGCTTTCTTT. This gives the protein CSARIGTEAFF.